Shown below are 2 T cell receptor beta chains from a single sample sequenced in a study of somatic mutations in cytotoxic T cells in rheumatoid arthritis. Method: immunoSEQ multiplex PCR; TCRdb's copy keeps in-frame clones and lacks some. The data hold 5,500 to 6,500 clones, with around 80% observed a single time. Sequencing used CD8+ T cells sorted from blood. The receptors shown here come from an adult with rheumatoid arthritis.

The V call is TRBV6-6, the J call TRBJ2-4, with D perhaps being TRBD1 or TRBD2 (6 bases each). The ends were cut back, 4 bases at V and 9 bases at J, with 16 bases in the middle. CDR1 is MNHNY, CDR2 SVGAGI, per germline (reference sequence). The CDR3 is made up of 14 amino acids. The CDR3 sequence: CASSWGAEVAIQYF. CDR3 bases: TGTGCCAGCAGTTGGGGGGCCGAGGTGGCCATTCAGTACTTC.

V is TRBV5-6 and J is TRBJ2-3, with a tentative D call TRBD1 (5 bases). Germline V gene lookup returns CDR1 SGHDT and CDR2 YYEEEE. V gave up 0 bases and J gave up 1 base, with 15 bases separating them. The CDR3 loop spans 17 amino acids. CDR3 in amino acids: CASSLAVPKGGTDTQYF. The CDR3 DNA reads as TGTGCCAGCAGCTTGGCCGTTCCTAAAGGGGGCACAGATACGCAGTATTTT. The full variable domain, its missing parts supplied by reference TRBV5-6 and TRBJ2-3, is DAGVTQSPTHLIKTRGQQVTLRCSPKSGHDTVSWYQQALGQGPQFIFQYYEEEERQRGNFPDRFSGHQFPNYSSELNVNALLLGDSALYLCASSLAVPKGGTDTQYFGPGTRLTVL.